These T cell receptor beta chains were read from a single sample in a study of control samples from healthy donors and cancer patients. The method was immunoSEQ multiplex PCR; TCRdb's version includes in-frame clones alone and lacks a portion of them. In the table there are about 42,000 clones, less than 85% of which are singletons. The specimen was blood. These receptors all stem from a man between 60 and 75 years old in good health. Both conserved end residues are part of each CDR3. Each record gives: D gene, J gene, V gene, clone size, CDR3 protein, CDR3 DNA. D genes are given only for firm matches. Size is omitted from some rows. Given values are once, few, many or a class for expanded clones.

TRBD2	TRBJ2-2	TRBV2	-	CASSRGLAGGPATGELFF	TGTGCCAGCAGTAGGGGACTAGCGGGAGGGCCGGCCACCGGGGAGCTGTTTTTT
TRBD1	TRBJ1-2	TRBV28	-	CASSLMGQGIYGYTF	TGTGCCAGCAGTTTAATGGGACAGGGAATCTATGGCTACACCTTC
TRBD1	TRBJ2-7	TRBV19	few	CASSSEGTGLYYEQYF	TGTGCCAGTAGTTCCGAGGGGACAGGGTTGTACTACGAGCAGTACTTC
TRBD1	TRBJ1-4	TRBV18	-	CASSRDREDEKLFF	TGTGCCAGCTCACGGGACAGGGAGGATGAAAAACTGTTTTTT
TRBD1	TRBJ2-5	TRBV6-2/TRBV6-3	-	CASSYPTGDTKETQYF	TGTGCCAGCAGTTACCCCACAGGGGACACGAAAGAGACCCAGTACTTC
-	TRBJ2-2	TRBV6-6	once	CASSYSRGDTGELFF	TGTGCCAGCAGTTACTCCCGAGGGGACACCGGGGAGCTGTTTTTT
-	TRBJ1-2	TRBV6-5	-	CASRTGTVNYGYTF	TGTGCCAGCAGAACCGGGACGGTCAACTATGGCTACACCTTC
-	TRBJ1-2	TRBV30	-	CAWEGAVFYGYTF	TGTGCCTGGGAAGGTGCGGTGTTCTATGGCTACACCTTC
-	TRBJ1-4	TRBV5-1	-	CASSLRQTNEKLFF	TGCGCCAGCAGCTTGAGGCAGACTAATGAAAAACTGTTTTTT
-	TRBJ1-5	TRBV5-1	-	CASSLDLGHPSQHF	TGCGCCAGCAGCTTGGATCTGGGACATCCGTCCCAGCATTTT
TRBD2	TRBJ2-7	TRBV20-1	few	CSASPSGRSYEQYF	TGCAGTGCTAGTCCTAGCGGGAGATCCTACGAGCAGTACTTC
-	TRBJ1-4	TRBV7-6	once	CASSLGGGSTNEKLFF	TGTGCCAGCAGCTTAGGTGGGGGGTCCACTAATGAAAAACTGTTTTTT
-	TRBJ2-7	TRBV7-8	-	CASSLVIRAEQYF	TGTGCCAGCAGCTTAGTAATTCGGGCCGAGCAGTACTTC
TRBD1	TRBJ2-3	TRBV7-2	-	CATGTGPTDTQYF	TGTGCCACCGGGACAGGGCCCACAGATACGCAGTATTTT
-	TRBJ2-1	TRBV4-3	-	CASSRFLYNEQFF	TGCGCCAGCAGCCGCTTTTTATACAATGAGCAGTTCTTC
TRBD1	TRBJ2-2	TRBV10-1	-	CASSAAGTGGTGELFF	TGCGCCAGCAGCGCAGCCGGGACAGGGGGGACCGGGGAGCTGTTTTTT
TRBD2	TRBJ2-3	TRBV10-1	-	CASSPSGGANTQYF	TGCGCCAGCAGCCCTAGCGGGGGGGCGAATACGCAGTATTTT
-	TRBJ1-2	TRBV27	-	CASRPTPPNSRFNYGYTF	TGTGCCAGCAGACCTACGCCCCCGAACAGCCGATTTAACTATGGCTACACCTTC
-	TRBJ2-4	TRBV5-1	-	CASSLGPQGTGDIQYF	TGCGCCAGCAGCTTGGGACCCCAGGGAACTGGGGACATTCAGTACTTC
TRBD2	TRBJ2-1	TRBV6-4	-	CASSDWGLAGVGEQFF	TGTGCCAGCAGTGACTGGGGACTAGCGGGAGTTGGTGAGCAGTTCTTC
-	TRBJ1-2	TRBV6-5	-	CASAKTANYGHTF	TGTGCCAGTGCTAAGACAGCTAACTATGGCCACACCTTC
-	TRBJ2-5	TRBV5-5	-	CASSLSQAQETQYF	TGTGCCAGCAGCTTGTCACAAGCCCAAGAGACCCAGTACTTC
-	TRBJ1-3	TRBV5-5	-	CASSLAREVSGNTIYF	TGTGCCAGCAGCTTGGCCAGGGAGGTATCAGGAAACACCATATATTTT
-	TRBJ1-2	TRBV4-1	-	CASSQAPEESLYGYTF	TGCGCCAGCAGCCAAGCCCCGGAGGAGTCCCTCTATGGCTACACCTTC
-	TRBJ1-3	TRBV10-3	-	CAIREDSRGGFSGNTIYF	TGTGCCATCAGGGAGGACAGCCGCGGAGGCTTCTCTGGAAACACCATATATTTT
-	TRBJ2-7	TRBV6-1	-	CASSESTNYEQYF	TGTGCCAGCAGTGAATCGACCAATTACGAGCAGTACTTC